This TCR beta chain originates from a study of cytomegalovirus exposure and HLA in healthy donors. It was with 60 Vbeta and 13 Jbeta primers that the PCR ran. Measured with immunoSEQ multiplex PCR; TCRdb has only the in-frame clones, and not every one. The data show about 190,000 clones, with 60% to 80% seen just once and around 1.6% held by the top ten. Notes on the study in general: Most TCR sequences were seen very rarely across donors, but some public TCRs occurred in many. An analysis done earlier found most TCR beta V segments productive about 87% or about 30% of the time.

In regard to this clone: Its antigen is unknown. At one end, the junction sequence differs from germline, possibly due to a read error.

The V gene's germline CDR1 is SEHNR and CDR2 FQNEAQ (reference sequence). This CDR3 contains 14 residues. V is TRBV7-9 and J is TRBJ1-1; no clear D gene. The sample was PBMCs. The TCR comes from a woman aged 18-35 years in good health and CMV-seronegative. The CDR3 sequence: CSSSSPEGNTEAFF. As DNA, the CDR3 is TGTTCCAGCAGCTCCCCGGAGGGGAACACTGAAGCTTTCTTT.